The 31 T cell receptor beta chains listed next were all sequenced from one sample in a study of T cell responses to AZD1222 COVID-19 vaccine. Clones were read by immunoSEQ multiplex PCR, and TCRdb kept only the in-frame ones, dropping some. Here the sample spans about 140,000 clones, approximately 95% being singletons. This specimen was peripheral blood, taken on day 0 of MenACWY control vaccination. Source of these receptors: an adult in good health.

This clone was detected only once. CDR3 nucleotide sequence: TGTGCCAGCAGCTTAAGCTCCTATAATTCACCCCTCCACTTT. It codes for CASSLSSYNSPLHF. V and J are TRBV7-2 and TRBJ1-6, with no clear D. The CDR3 totals 14 residues. The V end was cut by 2 bases, the J end by 0 bases, with 2 bases between. Germline V gene data show CDR1 as SGHTA and CDR2 as FQGNSA.

This rearrangement joins TRBV4-3 to TRBJ2-6; 8 bases are a match to TRBD1. The trim removed 2 bases at V and 0 bases at J, leaving 6 bases unmatched. The CDR3 is 18 amino acids. The germline V gene encodes CDR1 LGHNA and CDR2 YSLEER. CDR3 DNA: TGCGCCAGCAGCCAACGGGACAGGAGCCCCTCTGGGGCCAACGTCCTGACTTTC. Translation: CASSQRDRSPSGANVLTF.

The DNA of the CDR3 is TGTGCCAGCAGTTACGACCGGGGCCGAACCAATCAGCCCCAGCATTTT. Its protein product is CASSYDRGRTNQPQHF. The V gene is TRBV6-5, the J gene TRBJ1-5; weak D call: TRBD1 (5 bases). The CDR3 loop spans 16 amino acids. Germline V gene sequence: CDR1 MNHEY, CDR2 SVGAGI. The V end lost 2 bases, the J end lost 3 bases, and 14 bases lay between the germline ends.

The chain joins TRBV28 to TRBJ2-7; 8 nucleotides align to TRBD1. V shed 5 bases, J shed 3 bases, and the junction held 12 bases outside the gene matches. This CDR3 contains 16 residues. Germline V gives CDR1 MDHEN, CDR2 SYDVKM. CDR3 sequence reads: CASSPSVQGAIYEQYF. The CDR3 region has the DNA TGTGCCAGCAGTCCCTCCGTGCAGGGGGCCATCTACGAGCAGTACTTC.

The chain has TRBV19 and TRBJ2-3; D unresolved. The germline V and J ends were trimmed by 4 bases and 0 bases, with 5 bases remaining between them. CDR3 length: 13 amino acids. The germline gives CDR1 LNHDA, CDR2 SQIVND (reference sequence). CDR3 protein: CASSTQSTDTQYF. As DNA, the CDR3 is TGTGCCAGTAGTACCCAGAGCACAGATACGCAGTATTTT.

This chain uses TRBV6-5 with TRBJ1-1, with D possibly TRBD1 on 5 matching bases. Trimming left V 4 bases short and J 5 bases short, with 11 bases between. CDR1 MNHEY and CDR2 SVGAGI come from the germline V gene. The CDR3 totals 13 residues. CDR3 nucleotides: TGTGCCAGCAGTTCGTCAGGGAGGACTGAAGCTTTCTTT. This sequence encodes CASSSSGRTEAFF.

This clone was recorded once. The genes are TRBV6-5 and TRBJ2-7, with D perhaps TRBD1 (5 bases). V shed 6 bases and J shed 4 bases, with 10 bases lying between them. Germline V gives CDR1 MNHEY, CDR2 SVGAGI. This CDR3 is 12 amino acids long. Here the CDR3 DNA reads TGTGCCAGCAGCCCCGACAGATACGAGCAGTACTTC. The encoded protein is CASSPDRYEQYF.

The chain combines TRBV4-1 with TRBJ2-1; D is undetermined. V gave up 4 bases and J gave up 0 bases, with 10 bases separating them. Germline values: CDR1 MGHRA, CDR2 YSYEKL. This CDR3 is built from 15 residues. The CDR3 coding sequence is TGCGCCAGCAGCCCAGAGGCCGGCTCCTACAATGAGCAGTTCTTC. Residues: CASSPEAGSYNEQFF.

V and J are TRBV27 and TRBJ1-2, with D perhaps matching TRBD1 (6 bases). Trimming stripped 5 bases from V and 8 bases from J, with 18 bases between. The length of the CDR3 is 14 residues. CDR1 is MNHEY, CDR2 SMNVEV, per germline (reference sequence). This CDR3 is CASSEDSAYGGYTF. For the CDR3, the DNA is TGTGCCAGCAGTGAGGACAGTGCTTACGGGGGCTACACCTTC.

The rearrangement uses TRBV28 and TRBJ1-5, with TRBD1 matching 7 bases. CDR3 size: 17 residues. Unmatched junction bases numbered 11, after V lost 6 bases and J lost 0 bases. CDR1 and CDR2 (germline): MDHEN, SYDVKM. The CDR3 sequence: CASRRDRSPYSNQPQHF. The CDR3 region has the DNA TGTGCCAGCAGAAGGGACAGATCCCCCTATAGCAATCAGCCCCAGCATTTT.

This clone was observed a single time. V usage is TRBV5-4 and J usage is TRBJ1-3, with a possible D match to TRBD1 (6 bases). The CDR3 runs 15 residues. Germline V lookup: CDR1 SGHNT, CDR2 YYREEE (reference sequence). Between the trimmed V and J ends, which lost 3 bases and 2 bases, there was a span of 12 bases. CDR3 sequence: CASSWGQRPGNTIYF. CDR3 coding DNA: TGTGCCAGCAGCTGGGGACAAAGGCCTGGAAACACCATATATTTT.

The chain combines TRBV30 with TRBJ1-1; D is uncertain. In germline, CDR1 is GTSNPN, CDR2 SVGIG (reference sequence). This CDR3 is built from 13 residues. Trimming pared 1 base from V and 3 bases from J, leaving 9 bases between. In nucleotides, the CDR3 is TGTGCCTGGAGTGGAGGGTGGGACACTGAAGCTTTCTTT. This codes for CAWSGGWDTEAFF. Using reference TRBV30 and TRBJ1-1 for the parts outside the CDR3, the full variable domain is SQTIHQWPATLVQPVGSPLSLECTVEGTSNPNLYWYRQAAGRGLQLLFYSVGIGQISSEVPQNLSASRPQDRQFILSSKKLLLSDSGFYLCAWSGGWDTEAFFGQGTRLTVV.

The chain links TRBV2 to TRBJ1-6; the D gene is possibly TRBD1 (5 bases). V gave up 4 bases and J gave up 8 bases, with 15 bases separating them. The CDR3 runs 15 residues. Germline CDR1 is SNHLY and CDR2 is FYNNEI. CDR3 sequence: CASSVFGLTDSPLHF. Here the CDR3 DNA reads TGTGCCAGCAGTGTTTTTGGACTGACAGATTCACCCCTCCACTTT.

The chain uses TRBV6-5 and TRBJ1-1; 8 positions agree with TRBD1. The length of the CDR3 is 15 residues. V shed 4 bases, J shed 3 bases, and the junction held 7 bases outside the gene matches. The germline V gene has CDR1 MNHEY and CDR2 SVGAGI. CDR3 DNA: TGTGCCAGCAGTTTAAGGACAGGGATGGACACTGAAGCTTTCTTT. Protein sequence: CASSLRTGMDTEAFF.

This chain uses TRBV28 with TRBJ1-6; a weak D match, TRBD1 (5 bases). Looked up from germline, CDR1 is MDHEN and CDR2 is SYDVKM. V lost 1 base and J 5 bases, leaving 18 bases between the germline ends. This CDR3 is 18 amino acids long. The CDR3 DNA sequence: TGTGCCAGCAGTTTATTTTGGGAGCGGGGCGAGAATAATTCACCCCTCCACTTT. Amino acid sequence: CASSLFWERGENNSPLHF.

The CDR3 DNA sequence: TGTGCCAGCAGCCAGGGTCCCCCAGGGCGGGACACTGAAGCTTTCTTT. The encoded protein is CASSQGPPGRDTEAFF. The chain uses TRBV7-6 and TRBJ1-1, with D possibly being TRBD1 (5 bases). This CDR3 contains 16 residues. Germline assignment: CDR1 SGHVS and CDR2 FNYEAQ. Trimming stripped 5 bases from V and 3 bases from J, with 19 bases between.

This rearrangement joins TRBV6-5 to TRBJ1-2, with D perhaps matching TRBD1 (5 bases). Germline V gene data show CDR1 as MNHEY and CDR2 as SVGAGI. V shed 1 base and J shed 3 bases, with 12 bases lying between them. This CDR3 spans 15 amino acids. The CDR3, as DNA: TGTGCCAGCAGTTACTTGGGGGGGGAGTACTATGGCTACACCTTC. Protein: CASSYLGGEYYGYTF.

The J gene is TRBJ2-2, the V gene TRBV27; no reliable D call. Germline lookup yields CDR1 MNHEY and CDR2 SMNVEV (reference sequence). The CDR3 runs 14 residues. The V gene lost 6 bases and the J gene lost 5 bases, with 13 bases spanning the gap. CDR3 protein: CASSPRAVTGELFF. In nucleotides, the CDR3 is TGTGCCAGCAGCCCACGAGCAGTTACCGGGGAGCTGTTTTTT.

The chain links TRBV7-8 to TRBJ2-3; 7 nucleotides line up with TRBD2. V was pared by 6 bases and J by 0 bases, with 18 bases of the junction left unmatched. Germline CDR1 is SGHVS and CDR2 is FQNEAQ. The CDR3 totals 19 residues. CDR3: CASSQRLATGLLSTDTQYF. The CDR3, as DNA: TGTGCCAGCAGTCAAAGACTAGCCACGGGACTTCTTAGCACAGATACGCAGTATTTT.

The V and J genes are TRBV7-8 and TRBJ1-4; 8 nucleotides line up with TRBD1. Per the germline V gene, CDR1 is SGHVS and CDR2 is FQNEAQ. Losses at the gene ends were 5 bases for V and 4 bases for J; bases not matched to a gene: 6. This CDR3 has 15 amino acids. This chain's CDR3 is CASSQRTGFNEKLFF. The DNA for the CDR3 is TGTGCCAGCAGCCAACGGACAGGGTTTAATGAAAAACTGTTTTTT. The full variable domain, in which reference TRBV7-8 and TRBJ1-4 provide the parts outside the CDR3, is GAGVSQSPRYKVAKRGQDVALRCDPISGHVSLFWYQQALGQGPEFLTYFQNEAQLDKSGLPSDRFFAERPEGSVSTLKIQRTQQEDSAVYLCASSQRTGFNEKLFFGSGTQLSVL.

The chain combines TRBV2 with TRBJ1-5; a possible D gene is TRBD1 (5 bases). The germline V gene has CDR1 SNHLY and CDR2 FYNNEI. The CDR3 runs 13 residues. Trimming stripped 4 bases from V and 5 bases from J, with 9 bases between. CDR3 loop: CASSAQGDQPQHF. The CDR3 DNA sequence: TGTGCCAGCAGTGCTCAGGGAGATCAGCCCCAGCATTTT.

The genes are TRBV5-1 and TRBJ2-5; 10 nucleotides match TRBD2. The CDR3 consists of 15 residues. Germline trimming cut 2 bases from V and 4 bases from J; bases unmatched to any gene: 5. Germline V gene sequence: CDR1 SGHRS, CDR2 YFSETQ. Here the CDR3 DNA reads TGCGCCAGCAGCTTCGAGCGGGGGGGCCGAGAGACCCAGTACTTC. This translates into CASSFERGGRETQYF.

The genes are TRBV19 and TRBJ1-5; 10 nucleotides match TRBD1. Trimming removed 5 bases from V and 2 bases from J; junction bases left unmatched: 6. The germline V gene encodes CDR1 LNHDA and CDR2 SQIVND (reference sequence). This CDR3 is built from 16 residues. CDR3 nucleotide sequence: TGTGCCAGTAGTGAGGGGACAGGGGTGGGCAATCAGCCCCAGCATTTT. Translation gives CASSEGTGVGNQPQHF.

This clone has only one observation. V usage is TRBV27 and J usage is TRBJ2-7; the D gene is possibly TRBD2 (6 bases). The CDR3 contains 14 residues. Germline loops: CDR1 MNHEY, CDR2 SMNVEV (reference sequence). Trimming pared 0 bases from V and 8 bases from J, leaving 14 bases between. The CDR3 coding sequence is TGTGCCAGCAGTTTATCGGGCCGGGGGTCACAGCAGTACTTC. It is translated as CASSLSGRGSQQYF.

The chain recombines TRBV25-1 with TRBJ1-2; no definite D call. This CDR3 region has 12 residues. The germline V gene has CDR1 MGHDK and CDR2 SYGVNS. Trimming took off 7 bases at V and 8 bases at J, with 14 bases between the two ends. In DNA form, the CDR3 reads TGTGCCAGCAAGTCAGCTGCCGGGGGCTACACCTTC. This codes for CASKSAAGGYTF.

The chain is built from TRBV5-1 and TRBJ2-1; D might be TRBD2 (5 bases). The V end was cut by 3 bases, the J end by 8 bases, with 15 bases between. The CDR3 has 14 amino acids. Germline values: CDR1 SGHRS, CDR2 YFSETQ. CDR3: CASSSRERLDEQFF. CDR3 in DNA: TGCGCCAGCAGCTCCCGTGAGCGGTTGGATGAGCAGTTCTTC. The full variable domain, its missing parts supplied by reference TRBV5-1 and TRBJ2-1, is KAGVTQTPRYLIKTRGQQVTLSCSPISGHRSVSWYQQTPGQGLQFLFEYFSETQRNKGNFPGRFSGRQFSNSRSEMNVSTLELGDSALYLCASSSRERLDEQFFGPGTRLTVL.

This chain connects TRBV4-1 to TRBJ2-1; D unclear. Germline assignment: CDR1 MGHRA and CDR2 YSYEKL. The CDR3 runs 15 residues. V lost 1 base and J lost 0, with 7 bases in between. CDR3 in DNA: TGCGCCAGCAGCCAAGCTTCTGGCTCCTACAATGAGCAGTTCTTC. It translates to CASSQASGSYNEQFF.

The DNA for the CDR3 is TGTGCCAGCAGCCAACGGACTAGCGGGGGACCCTACGAGCAGTACTTC. Translated: CASSQRTSGGPYEQYF. The chain links TRBV11-3 to TRBJ2-7; 13 bases are shared with TRBD2. V lost 5 bases to trimming and J lost 2 bases; unmatched junction nucleotides: 6. CDR3 length: 16 residues. Germline values: CDR1 SGHNT, CDR2 YENEEA.

The V and J genes are TRBV10-3 and TRBJ1-1; 9 bases match TRBD1. V gave up 11 bases and J gave up 5 bases; unmatched junction bases: 6. The CDR3 totals 12 residues. The germline CDR1 and CDR2 sequences are ENHRY and SYGVKD. The CDR3 loop is CASGTGRTEAFF. The CDR3 DNA reads as TGTGCCTCCGGGACAGGGCGGACTGAAGCTTTCTTT.

V usage is TRBV7-5 and J usage is TRBJ2-7; the table assigns TRBD2, which was not confirmed against the DNA. TRBV7-5 is recorded as a pseudogene. The CDR3 extends over 16 amino acids. The CDR3 here is CVRSLGLAGAPYEQYF. In DNA, the CDR3 is TGTGTCAGAAGCTTAGGACTAGCGGGGGCCCCCTACGAGCAGTACTTC.

This clone has only one observation. The genes are TRBV30 and TRBJ1-3; the D gene is possibly TRBD1 (6 bases). The CDR3 length is 14 residues. Germline CDR1 and CDR2: GTSNPN and SVGIG (reference sequence). Trimming took off 3 bases at V and 1 base at J, with 10 bases between the two ends. CDR3 amino acids: CAWRGGRSGNTIYF. Written as DNA, the CDR3 is TGTGCCTGGAGGGGGGGCAGATCTGGAAACACCATATATTTT.